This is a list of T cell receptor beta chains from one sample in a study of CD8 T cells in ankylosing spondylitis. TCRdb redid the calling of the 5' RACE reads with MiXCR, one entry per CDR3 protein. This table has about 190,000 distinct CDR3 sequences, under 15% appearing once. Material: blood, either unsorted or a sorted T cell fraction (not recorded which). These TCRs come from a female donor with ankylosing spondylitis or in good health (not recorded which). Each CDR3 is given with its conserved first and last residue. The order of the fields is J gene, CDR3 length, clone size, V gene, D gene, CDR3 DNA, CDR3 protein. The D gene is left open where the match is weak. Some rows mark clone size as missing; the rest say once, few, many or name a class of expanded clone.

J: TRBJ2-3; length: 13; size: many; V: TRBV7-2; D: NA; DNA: TGTGCCAGCAGCTACCGAGGACAGCAGCCCCAGTATTTT; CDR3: CASSYRGQQPQYF
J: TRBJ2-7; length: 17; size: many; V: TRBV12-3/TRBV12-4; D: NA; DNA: TGTGCCAGCAGTTTTCAGTTAGGGGGAAGGGCCCCCTACGAGCAGTACTTC; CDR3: CASSFQLGGRAPYEQYF
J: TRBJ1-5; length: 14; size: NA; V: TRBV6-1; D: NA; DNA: TGTGCCAGCAGTGAAGTTGGGCCCAATCAGCCCCAGCATTTT; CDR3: CASSEVGPNQPQHF
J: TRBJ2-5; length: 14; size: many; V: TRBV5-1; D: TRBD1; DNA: TGCGCCAGCAACCGGGACAGCCCTTACGAGACCCAGTACTTC; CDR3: CASNRDSPYETQYF
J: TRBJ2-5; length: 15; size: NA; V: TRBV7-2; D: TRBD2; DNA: TGTGCCAGCAGCTTATCCCCCGGGAGGGGAGAGACCCAGTACTTC; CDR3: CASSLSPGRGETQYF
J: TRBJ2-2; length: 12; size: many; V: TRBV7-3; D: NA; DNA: TGTGCCAGCAGCACCTCCACCGGGGAGCTGTTTTTT; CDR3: CASSTSTGELFF
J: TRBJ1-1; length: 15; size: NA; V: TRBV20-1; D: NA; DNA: TGCAGTGCTAGAGAATATATGACAGTGAACACTGAAGCTTTCTTT; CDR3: CSAREYMTVNTEAFF
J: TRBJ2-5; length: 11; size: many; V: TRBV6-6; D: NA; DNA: TGTGCCAGCAGCGTAACAGAGACCCAGTACTTC; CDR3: CASSVTETQYF
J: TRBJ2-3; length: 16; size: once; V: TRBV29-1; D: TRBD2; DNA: TGCAGCGTTTCGGCTAGCGGGAGCCTGACGACAGATACGCAGTATTTT; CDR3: CSVSASGSLTTDTQYF
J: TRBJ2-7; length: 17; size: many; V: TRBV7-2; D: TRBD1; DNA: TGTGCCAGCAGCTTACCCCCTAGGGGGACAGGGTTTTACGAGCAGTACTTC; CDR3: CASSLPPRGTGFYEQYF
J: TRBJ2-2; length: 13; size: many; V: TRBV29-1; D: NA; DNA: TGCAGTGTGGACATCGCGAACACCGGGGAGCTGTTTTTT; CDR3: CSVDIANTGELFF
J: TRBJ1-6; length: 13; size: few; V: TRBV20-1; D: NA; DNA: TGCAGTGCTATTGACACATTTCGGTCACCCCTCCACTTT; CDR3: CSAIDTFRSPLHF
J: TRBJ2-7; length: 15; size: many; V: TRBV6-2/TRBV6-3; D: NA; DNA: TGTGCCAGCAGTTACGCGTTCTTCCCGAAAGTCGAGCAGTACTTC; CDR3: CASSYAFFPKVEQYF
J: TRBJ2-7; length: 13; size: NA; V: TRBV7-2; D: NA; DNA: TGTGCCAGCAGACCGCCGGCCAGGGACGAGCAGTACTTC; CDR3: CASRPPARDEQYF
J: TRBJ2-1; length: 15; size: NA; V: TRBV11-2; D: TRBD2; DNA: TGTGCCAGCAGCTCAACTAGCGGGAGGGCCTTTGAGCAGTTCTTC; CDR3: CASSSTSGRAFEQFF
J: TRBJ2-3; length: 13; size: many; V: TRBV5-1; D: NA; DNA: TGCGCCAGCAGCCCAAACCCAACAGATACGCAGTATTTT; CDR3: CASSPNPTDTQYF
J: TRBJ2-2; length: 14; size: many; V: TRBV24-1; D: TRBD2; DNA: TGTGCCACCAGTGTCAGCGGGAGCACCGGGGAGCTGTTTTTT; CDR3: CATSVSGSTGELFF
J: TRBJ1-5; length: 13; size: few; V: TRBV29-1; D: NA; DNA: TGCAGCGTTGAAGGGGGAGTCAATCAGCCCCAGCATTTT; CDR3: CSVEGGVNQPQHF
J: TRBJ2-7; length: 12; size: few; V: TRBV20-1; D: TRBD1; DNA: TGCAGTGCCGGGACAGTCACCTACGAGCAGTACTTC; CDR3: CSAGTVTYEQYF
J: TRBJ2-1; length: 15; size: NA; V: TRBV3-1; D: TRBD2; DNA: TGTGCCAGCACCTTAGCGGGATCCCTTTACAATGAGCAGCTCTTC; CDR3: CASTLAGSLYNEQLF
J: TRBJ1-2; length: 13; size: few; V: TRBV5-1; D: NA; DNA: TGCGCCAGCAGCTCCGGACGGACCTATGGCTACACCTTC; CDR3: CASSSGRTYGYTF
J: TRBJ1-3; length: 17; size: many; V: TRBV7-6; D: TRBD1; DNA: TGTGCCAGCAGCTTAGGGACAGGGGGCTCTGCTGGAAACACCATATATTTT; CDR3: CASSLGTGGSAGNTIYF
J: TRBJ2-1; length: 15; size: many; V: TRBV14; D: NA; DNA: TGTGCCAGCAGCTCGACTAGAGGTAATCTTTATGAGCAGTTCTTC; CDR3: CASSSTRGNLYEQFF
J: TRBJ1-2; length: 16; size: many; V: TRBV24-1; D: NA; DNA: TGTGCCACCAGTGGCTTCGGGGCTGGGCTTGAGTATGGCTACACCTTC; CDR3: CATSGFGAGLEYGYTF
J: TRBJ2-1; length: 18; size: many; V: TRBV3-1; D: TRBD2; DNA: TGTGCCAGCAGCCAAGATTCCAGGGAAGCGGGAGGAGTGGTTGAGCAGTTCTTC; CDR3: CASSQDSREAGGVVEQFF
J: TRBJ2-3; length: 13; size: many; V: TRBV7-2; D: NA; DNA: TGTGCCAGCAGCCAGGGACTTTCACAGACGCAGTATTTT; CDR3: CASSQGLSQTQYF
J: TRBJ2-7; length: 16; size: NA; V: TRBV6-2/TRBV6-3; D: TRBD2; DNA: TGTGCCAGCAGTTATCGGACTAGCGGGAGTTCCCACGGGCAGTACTTC; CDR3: CASSYRTSGSSHGQYF